The 2 T cell receptor beta chains below were found in one sample sequenced in a study of blood T cell repertoires in COVID-19. Sequencing used immunoSEQ multiplex PCR; TCRdb keeps in-frame clones, though not all of them. Counted here are some 120,000 clones, about 83% occurring once; the ten biggest clones make up about 10%. The material sequenced was peripheral blood. The origin of the receptors is a man aged 55 to 70 with acute or convalescent COVID-19.

The chain is built from TRBV6-5 and TRBJ1-5, with 9 bases aligning to TRBD1. The length of the CDR3 is 15 residues. Germline CDR1 and CDR2: MNHEY and SVGAGI. V lost 10 bases to trimming and J lost 1 base; unmatched junction nucleotides: 8. The CDR3 bases are TGTGCCACCAATTTTGGGACAGGGAGCAATCAGCCCCAGCATTTT. Amino acid sequence: CATNFGTGSNQPQHF.

This clone was found a few times. The rearrangement uses TRBV18 and TRBJ2-5; 15 nucleotides line up with TRBD2. The CDR3 has 16 residues. J was trimmed by 4 bases and V by 3 bases; bases with no gene match: 3. Germline lookup yields CDR1 KGHSH and CDR2 LQKENI. The CDR3 DNA reads TGTGCCAGCTCACCGCCGGGACTAGCGGGAGGAGAGACCCAGTACTTC. Translation gives CASSPPGLAGGETQYF.